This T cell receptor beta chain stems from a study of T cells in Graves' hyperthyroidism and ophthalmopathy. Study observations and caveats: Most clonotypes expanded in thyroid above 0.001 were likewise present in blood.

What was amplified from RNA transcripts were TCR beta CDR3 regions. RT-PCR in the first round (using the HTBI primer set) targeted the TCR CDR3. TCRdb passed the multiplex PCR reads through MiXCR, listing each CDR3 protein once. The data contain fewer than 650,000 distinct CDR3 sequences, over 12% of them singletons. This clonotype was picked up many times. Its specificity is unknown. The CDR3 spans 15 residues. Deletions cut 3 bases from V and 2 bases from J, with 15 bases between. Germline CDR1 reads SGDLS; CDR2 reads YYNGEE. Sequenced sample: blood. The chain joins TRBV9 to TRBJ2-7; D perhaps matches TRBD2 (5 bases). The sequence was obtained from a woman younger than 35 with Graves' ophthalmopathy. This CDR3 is CASSASPSAAYEQYF. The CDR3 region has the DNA TGTGCCAGCAGCGCTAGCCCCTCGGCAGCCTACGAGCAGTACTTC. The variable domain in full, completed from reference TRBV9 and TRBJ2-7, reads DSGVTQTPKHLITATGQRVTLRCSPRSGDLSVYWYQQSLDQGLQFLIQYYNGEERAKGNILERFSAQQFPDLHSELNLSSLELGDSALYFCASSASPSAAYEQYFGPGTRLTVT.